This is a list of T cell receptor beta chains from one sample in a study of blood T cell repertoires in COVID-19. Sequenced by immunoSEQ multiplex PCR; TCRdb stores in-frame clones only, minus some. Seen here are roughly 290,000 clones, about nine tenths observed once, and the top ten hold about 6.8%. Material: peripheral blood. Receptor source: a woman aged 30 to 39 with COVID-19, enrolled during active disease. Both conserved end residues are trimmed from each CDR3. A D gene is named only where the DNA matches it firmly.

v_gene,j_gene,len,d_gene,CDR3aa
TRBV28,TRBJ1-1,9,NA,ASTRYTEAF
TRBV3-1/TRBV3-2,TRBJ1-2,11,TRBD1,ASSQGVTGVYT
TRBV15,TRBJ2-1,12,TRBD2,ATTERDNYNEQF
TRBV10-3,TRBJ2-1,16,TRBD2,AIRRVAGGPGSYNEQF
TRBV9,TRBJ1-3,11,NA,ASSVSGEDTIY
TRBV5-5,TRBJ2-5,13,TRBD1,ASSLRTGYQETQY
TRBV7-9,TRBJ2-7,13,NA,ASSLSINTHYEQY
TRBV7-2,TRBJ1-5,13,NA,ASSLIASSNQPQH
TRBV10-3,TRBJ1-5,12,NA,AIRREGDNQPQH
TRBV10-2,TRBJ1-6,10,NA,ASSPGEAPLH
TRBV5-1,TRBJ2-1,10,NA,ASSWRDAEQF
TRBV12-3/TRBV12-4,TRBJ2-1,10,NA,ASTQGWNEQF
TRBV11-2,TRBJ2-2,13,NA,ASSLSRQNTGELF
TRBV18,TRBJ1-6,15,TRBD1,ASSRDRGPDSNSPLH
TRBV5-1,TRBJ2-5,9,NA,ASSPGETQY
TRBV12-3/TRBV12-4,TRBJ1-2,11,NA,ASSPGVIYGYT
TRBV19,TRBJ1-1,13,TRBD1,ASSRIETGGTEAF
TRBV7-9,TRBJ2-7,13,TRBD2,ASSLGGGREYEQY
TRBV23-1,TRBJ1-2,14,NA,ASSQWGQDPNYGYT
TRBV5-4,TRBJ2-5,11,TRBD1,ASSSRGKETQY
TRBV5-1,TRBJ2-1,12,TRBD1,ASSLLQGYNEQF
TRBV6-2/TRBV6-3,TRBJ2-7,11,NA,ASSNSGVYEQY
TRBV30,TRBJ2-7,12,NA,AWTALGGAYEQY
TRBV7-9,TRBJ1-2,10,NA,ASSLGTRGYT
TRBV29-1,TRBJ2-7,11,NA,SVEIGVGDEQY
TRBV7-6,TRBJ1-1,15,NA,ASSLEPASPGFAEAF
TRBV7-9,TRBJ2-7,11,TRBD1,AGGDRASYEQY
TRBV9,TRBJ2-2,12,TRBD1,ASSGWDSTGELF
TRBV7-9,TRBJ2-2,13,TRBD1,ASSYRGMDTGELF
TRBV27,TRBJ2-2,14,TRBD1,ASSLTGGLSTGELF
TRBV27,TRBJ1-2,11,NA,ASSLGQYYGYT
TRBV9,TRBJ1-2,13,NA,ASSAGGGEDTGYT
TRBV14,TRBJ2-1,14,TRBD2,ASGGEAGGPYNEQF
TRBV11-1,TRBJ1-1,9,NA,ASTQGTEAF
TRBV19,TRBJ1-4,12,NA,ASKDGQSNEKLF
TRBV30,TRBJ1-2,11,NA,AWSMGGGRGYT
TRBV27,TRBJ2-6,13,NA,ASSSPSPGANVLT
TRBV6-5,TRBJ2-3,13,NA,ASSIRVLGTDTQY
TRBV28,TRBJ2-7,12,NA,ASSQYRATYEQY
TRBV20-1,TRBJ1-2,12,TRBD1,SASPGTDSYGYT
TRBV5-1,TRBJ1-2,14,TRBD1,ASSVDPEQGAYGYT
TRBV6-2/TRBV6-3,TRBJ2-7,15,TRBD2,ASSYDASGSLYYEQY
TRBV5-8,TRBJ1-4,11,NA,ASSSTTNEKLF
TRBV6-6,TRBJ1-4,9,NA,AISIGEKLF
TRBV10-2,TRBJ2-2,13,TRBD1,ASSPGQGRTGELF
TRBV25-1,TRBJ1-6,13,NA,ASSVRESGNSPLH
TRBV10-2,TRBJ1-3,12,NA,ASSGSVSGNTIY
TRBV13,TRBJ2-2,13,TRBD2,ASSLLGAGGRELF
TRBV5-1,TRBJ1-3,14,TRBD1,ASSLALTGGGNTIY
TRBV30,TRBJ1-1,9,NA,AWSTDNEAF
TRBV5-5,TRBJ2-3,10,TRBD2,ASRRGAGEQY
TRBV7-3,TRBJ2-2,16,TRBD2,ASSLRGRTSFGTGELF
TRBV9,TRBJ1-4,12,NA,ASSVGGAREKLF
TRBV6-5,TRBJ2-7,11,NA,ATRQVSSYEQY
TRBV6-5,TRBJ2-3,13,TRBD1,ASSFTGGWTDTQY
TRBV28,TRBJ1-4,11,TRBD1,ASTLGQHEKLF
TRBV12-5,TRBJ2-3,16,TRBD2,ASGLVPDGTSRADTQY
TRBV28,TRBJ1-5,11,NA,ASIPGVNQPQH
TRBV2,TRBJ1-3,12,TRBD1,ASSDETGTNTIY
TRBV29-1,TRBJ2-3,8,NA,SVGENTQY